This TCR beta chain was identified during a study of beta chain features in type 1 diabetes. At the level of the study: The study found patients and healthy donors alike in age, gender and cell yields. General study points: People with Type 1 diabetes carried modestly yet significantly shorter TCRB CDR3s in all four CD4+ subsets.

Isolated RNA was reverse transcribed in full, so expressed TCRB transcripts were sequenced. Profiling relied on immunoSEQ multiplex PCR, and the TCRdb table lists in-frame clones only, not all of them. Counted here are hundreds of thousands of clones, approximately 15% occurring once; the ten biggest clones make up around 0.035%. V was shortened by 6 bases and J by 2 bases, with 6 bases between the two germline ends. Germline V CDR1 and CDR2: SQVTM, ANQGSEA. This CDR3 comprises 11 residues. Concerning this clone itself: What it recognizes is unknown.

The chain carries TRBV29-1 and TRBJ2-3; unclear D gene. Source material: naive CD4+ T cells from blood. The clonotype comes from a man aged 30 to 39 in good health. The CDR3 DNA reads TGCAGCGTAGCTAACACAGATACGCAGTATTTT. This gives the protein CSVANTDTQYF.